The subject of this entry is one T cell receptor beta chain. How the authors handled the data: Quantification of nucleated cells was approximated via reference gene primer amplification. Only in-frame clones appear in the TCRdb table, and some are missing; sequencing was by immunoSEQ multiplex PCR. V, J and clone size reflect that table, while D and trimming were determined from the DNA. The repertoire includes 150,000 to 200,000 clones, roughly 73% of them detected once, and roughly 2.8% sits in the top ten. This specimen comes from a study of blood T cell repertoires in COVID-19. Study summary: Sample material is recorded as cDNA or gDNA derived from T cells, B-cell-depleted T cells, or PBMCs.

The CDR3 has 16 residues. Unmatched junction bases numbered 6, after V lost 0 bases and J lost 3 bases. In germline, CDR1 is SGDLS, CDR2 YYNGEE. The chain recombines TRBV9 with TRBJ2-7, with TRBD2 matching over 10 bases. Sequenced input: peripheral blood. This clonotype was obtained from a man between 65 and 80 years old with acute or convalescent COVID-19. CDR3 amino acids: CASSVGDSGGYYEQYF. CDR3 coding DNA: TGTGCCAGCAGCGTAGGTGATAGCGGGGGGTACTACGAGCAGTACTTC.